Listed below are T cell receptor beta chains from one sample, sequenced in a study of read filtering for tumor transcriptome and immune sequencing. TCRdb re-called the reads through MiXCR, storing one row per CDR3 protein. The table records 93,000 or so distinct CDR3 sequences, around a fifth of them present only once. The sample taken for sequencing was a population of CD138-negative cells sorted from bone marrow. The source of these receptors is a donor older than 35 with multiple myeloma. The CDR3 runs from the conserved cysteine through the conserved F or W. A D gene is named only where the DNA matches it firmly. Size tells how often a clone was seen (once, few, many) or the class of an expanded clone, and some rows leave it out.

abundance	d_gene	j_gene	len	v_gene	CDR3aa	CDR3nt
NA	NA	TRBJ1-3	14	TRBV20-1	CSASGSGSGNTIYF	TGCAGTGCTAGCGGGTCCGGGTCTGGAAACACCATATATTTT
many	NA	TRBJ2-1	16	TRBV6-2/TRBV6-3	CASSPLLAQVENEQFF	TGTGCCAGCAGCCCCCTCCTAGCTCAGGTGGAAAATGAGCAGTTCTTC
many	NA	TRBJ1-5	15	TRBV2	CASSPQWGGNQPQHF	TGTGCCAGCAGTCCTCAGTGGGGGGGCAATCAGCCCCAGCATTTT
few	TRBD2	TRBJ2-1	15	TRBV6-5	CASSYSGGGASEQFF	TGTGCCAGCAGTTACAGTGGCGGGGGGGCCTCTGAGCAGTTCTTC
NA	NA	TRBJ1-1	12	TRBV20-1	CSGTEMNTEAFF	TGCAGTGGGACGGAAATGAACACTGAAGCTTTCTTT
many	TRBD1	TRBJ1-6	14	TRBV5-1	CATREGARNSPLHF	TGCGCCACCAGAGAGGGGGCGCGGAATTCACCCCTCCACTTT
many	NA	TRBJ2-3	15	TRBV7-2	CASRNGPARGDTQYF	TGTGCCAGCAGAAACGGGCCCGCCCGGGGAGATACGCAGTATTTT
NA	TRBD1	TRBJ2-5	15	TRBV3-1	CASKKTGGYQETQYF	TGTGCCAGCAAGAAGACAGGGGGCTATCAAGAGACCCAGTACTTC
few	NA	TRBJ2-5	13	TRBV5-1	CASSPSETETQYF	TGCGCCAGCAGCCCCTCTGAGACAGAGACCCAGTACTTC
many	TRBD2	TRBJ2-1	16	TRBV20-1	CSAVRLAGGIYNEQFF	TGCAGTGCCGTTCGACTAGCGGGGGGAATTTACAATGAGCAGTTCTTC
many	NA	TRBJ2-1	15	TRBV7-9	CASSLDSGQPNEQFF	TGTGCCAGCAGCTTAGATTCGGGGCAGCCCAATGAGCAGTTCTTC
NA	TRBD2	TRBJ2-3	16	TRBV5-1	CASSPPSSGGTDTQYF	TGCGCCAGCAGCCCTCCGTCGAGCGGGGGCACAGATACGCAGTATTTT
many	NA	TRBJ1-1	12	TRBV29-1	CSAERVNTEAFF	TGCAGCGCCGAGCGGGTCAACACTGAAGCTTTCTTT
many	TRBD1	TRBJ2-3	15	TRBV2	CASKYEGGATDTQYF	TGTGCCAGCAAATACGAAGGGGGCGCGACAGATACGCAGTATTTT
NA	NA	TRBJ2-7	15	TRBV29-1	CSVVYRETGDYEQYF	TGCAGCGTTGTATATCGGGAGACAGGCGACTACGAGCAGTACTTC
many	NA	TRBJ2-7	15	TRBV6-5	CASSYGTRSTYEQYF	TGTGCCAGCAGTTATGGGACACGCTCGACCTACGAGCAGTACTTC
NA	TRBD2	TRBJ2-5	16	TRBV6-2/TRBV6-3	CASSDWLAAAQETQYF	TGTGCCAGCAGCGACTGGCTAGCGGCCGCCCAAGAGACCCAGTACTTC
many	NA	TRBJ2-5	12	TRBV18	CASSRRQETQYF	TGTGCCAGCTCGCGTAGACAAGAGACCCAGTACTTC
many	NA	TRBJ1-1	13	TRBV7-9	CASSLVLNTEAFF	TGCGCCAGCAGCTTGGTACTGAACACTGAAGCTTTCTTT
NA	NA	TRBJ2-5	14	TRBV7-2	CASSRGPGQETQYF	TGTGCCAGCAGCCGAGGACCAGGCCAAGAGACCCAGTACTTC
many	NA	TRBJ1-1	11	TRBV25-1	CASTRNTEAFF	TGTGCCAGCACCCGGAACACTGAAGCTTTCTTT
many	TRBD1	TRBJ2-3	14	TRBV5-1	CASSSRTGADTQYF	TGCGCCAGCAGCAGCCGGACAGGGGCAGATACGCAGTATTTT
many	TRBD1	TRBJ2-2	13	TRBV27	CASRQGYTGELFF	TGTGCCAGCCGACAGGGATACACCGGGGAGCTGTTTTTT
NA	NA	TRBJ1-3	15	TRBV3-1	CASSHDRLSGNTIYF	TGTGCCAGCAGCCATGACAGGCTCTCTGGAAACACCATATATTTT
few	TRBD1	TRBJ1-3	14	TRBV5-1	CASSFGTGVNTIYF	TGCGCCAGCAGCTTCGGGACAGGCGTAAACACCATATATTTT
NA	TRBD1	TRBJ1-1	16	TRBV3-1	CASSPLGGTANTEAFF	TGTGCCAGCAGCCCCTTGGGCGGGACAGCGAACACTGAAGCTTTCTTT
many	NA	TRBJ2-7	12	TRBV28	CASIDPHHEQYF	TGTGCCAGCATTGATCCACACCACGAGCAGTACTTC
many	TRBD2	TRBJ2-3	15	TRBV20-1	CSAPRLAGGTDTQYF	TGCAGTGCTCCCAGACTAGCGGGGGGCACGGATACGCAGTATTTT
many	NA	TRBJ2-3	15	TRBV4-2	CASSQATGAADTQYF	TGTGCCAGCAGCCAAGCCACGGGGGCCGCAGATACGCAGTATTTT
many	NA	TRBJ1-1	18	TRBV7-8	CASSLEFVQTYQQIEAFF	TGTGCCAGCAGCTTAGAGTTTGTTCAGACGTACCAGCAAATTGAAGCTTTCTTT
few	NA	TRBJ1-5	14	TRBV6-2/TRBV6-3	CASSYSGAWQPQHF	TGTGCCAGCAGTTACTCAGGGGCTTGGCAGCCCCAGCATTTT
many	TRBD2	TRBJ2-1	15	TRBV6-1	CASSTRGGDRDEQFF	TGTGCCAGCAGTACACGGGGGGGCGATCGGGATGAGCAGTTCTTC
many	NA	TRBJ2-1	15	TRBV6-2/TRBV6-3	CASSYGGGAYNEQFF	TGTGCCAGCAGTTACGGCGGTGGGGCCTACAATGAGCAGTTCTTC
NA	TRBD1	TRBJ2-4	13	TRBV5-1	CASQQGARDIQYF	TGCGCCAGCCAACAGGGGGCCAGGGACATTCAGTACTTC
many	TRBD2	TRBJ2-5	16	TRBV7-2	CASSVKGLAYQETQYF	TGTGCCAGCAGCGTAAAGGGACTAGCGTACCAAGAGACCCAGTACTTC
many	TRBD1	TRBJ1-4	15	TRBV28	CASRSRDRGTGKLFF	TGTGCCAGCAGATCTCGGGACAGGGGAACTGGAAAACTGTTTTTT
many	NA	TRBJ2-2	15	TRBV7-2	CASSLYWGNTGELFF	TGTGCCAGCAGCTTATATTGGGGGAACACCGGGGAGCTGTTTTTT
NA	TRBD1	TRBJ1-2	14	TRBV11-1	CASSLRGQSYGYTF	TGTGCCAGCAGCTTAAGGGGACAGTCCTATGGCTACACCTTC
NA	TRBD2	TRBJ2-5	16	TRBV29-1	CSVLAGTNLLQETQYF	TGCAGCGTCCTAGCGGGTACCAATCTTCTCCAAGAGACCCAGTACTTC
NA	NA	TRBJ2-2	15	TRBV18	CASSSVTANTGELFF	TGTGCCAGCTCATCTGTGACAGCGAACACCGGGGAGCTGTTTTTT
NA	NA	TRBJ2-5	16	TRBV10-3	CAISEEKGRGQETQYF	TGTGCCATCAGTGAGGAAAAGGGTAGGGGGCAAGAGACCCAGTACTTC
few	TRBD2	TRBJ2-5	17	TRBV5-1	CASSLAGAGGAQETQYF	TGCGCCAGCAGCTTGGCCGGTGCGGGGGGAGCTCAAGAGACCCAGTACTTC
many	NA	TRBJ2-2	15	TRBV5-1	CASSLTTGRTGELFF	TGCGCCAGCAGCTTAACCACAGGGAGGACCGGGGAGCTGTTTTTT
NA	NA	TRBJ2-3	15	TRBV12-3/TRBV12-4	CASSLPGPSTDTQYF	TGTGCCAGCAGTTTACCGGGCCCGTCCACAGATACGCAGTATTTT
NA	NA	TRBJ1-1	12	TRBV7-9	CASSLGETEAFF	TGTGCCAGCAGCTTAGGGGAAACTGAAGCTTTCTTT
NA	TRBD1	TRBJ2-1	17	TRBV28	CASRPQMWGQKYNEQSF	TGTGCCAGCAGACCCCAGATGTGGGGACAGAAATACAATGAGCAGTCCTTC
many	TRBD2	TRBJ2-1	16	TRBV10-3	CAISESSLAGNNEQFF	TGTGCCATCAGTGAGTCCTCACTAGCGGGAAACAATGAGCAGTTCTTC
NA	TRBD1	TRBJ1-5	12	TRBV20-1	CSMTGGNQPQHF	TGCAGTATGACAGGGGGCAATCAGCCCCAGCATTTT
many	NA	TRBJ2-1	14	TRBV6-4	CASSVQTRYNEQFF	TGTGCCAGCAGTGTACAGACAAGATACAATGAGCAGTTCTTC
many	TRBD1	TRBJ1-1	15	TRBV29-1	CSVEGTGKGYTEAFF	TGCAGCGTTGAAGGGACAGGGAAGGGGTACACTGAAGCTTTCTTT
few	TRBD1	TRBJ2-7	14	TRBV5-1	CASSLQGPSYEQYF	TGCGCCAGCAGCTTACAGGGGCCCTCCTACGAGCAGTACTTC
many	NA	TRBJ2-1	13	TRBV18	CASSPPLVGEQFF	TGTGCCAGCTCACCACCGCTAGTCGGTGAGCAGTTCTTC
NA	NA	TRBJ1-5	16	TRBV11-2	CASSATEAQGARPQHF	TGTGCCAGCAGCGCCACGGAAGCGCAGGGAGCACGGCCCCAGCATTTT
NA	NA	TRBJ2-1	16	TRBV19	CASSMISAVAYNEQFF	TGTGCCAGTAGTATGATCTCGGCTGTCGCTTACAATGAGCAGTTCTTC
many	TRBD2	TRBJ2-3	16	TRBV5-4	CASSPGGTRAGDTQYF	TGTGCCAGCAGCCCGGGGGGGACTCGAGCAGGAGATACGCAGTATTTT
few	NA	TRBJ2-3	15	TRBV9	CASSVGHFSTDTQYF	TGTGCCAGCAGCGTAGGCCATTTCAGCACAGATACGCAGTATTTT
once	TRBD1	TRBJ1-1	14	TRBV7-9	CASSQQGAPTEAFF	TGTGCCAGCAGCCAACAGGGGGCCCCCACTGAAGCTTTCTTT
many	TRBD2	TRBJ2-1	14	TRBV28	CASFAGGFYNEQFF	TGTGCCAGCTTTGCGGGGGGGTTCTACAATGAGCAGTTCTTC
many	NA	TRBJ2-5	12	TRBV18	CASSPQEETQYF	TGTGCCAGCTCACCACAGGAAGAGACCCAGTACTTC